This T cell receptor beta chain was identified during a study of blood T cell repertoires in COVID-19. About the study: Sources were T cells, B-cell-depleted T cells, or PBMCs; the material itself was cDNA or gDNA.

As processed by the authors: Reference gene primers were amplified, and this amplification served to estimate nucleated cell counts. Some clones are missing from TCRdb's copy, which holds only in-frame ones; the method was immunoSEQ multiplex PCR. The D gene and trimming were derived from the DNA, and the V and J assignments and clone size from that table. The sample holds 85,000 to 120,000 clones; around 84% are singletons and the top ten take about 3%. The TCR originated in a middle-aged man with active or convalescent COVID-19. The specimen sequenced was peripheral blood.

The CDR3 DNA is TGTGCCAGCCGGTCCGGCTCCTACAATGAGCAGTTCTTC. This encodes CASRSGSYNEQFF. The gene calls are TRBV2 and TRBJ2-1; D remains unclear. Germline CDR1 and CDR2: SNHLY and FYNNEI. V shed 8 bases and J shed 0 bases, with 8 bases lying between them. The CDR3 loop spans 13 amino acids.